The clone carrying this T cell receptor beta chain has more than one count but fewer than ten. The sample belongs to a study of blood T cells in healthy people across ages. The CDR3 has 14 amino acids. V was cut by 5 bases and J by 3 bases, with 13 bases left in between. Germline loops: CDR1 SEHNR, CDR2 FQNEAQ (reference sequence). It was with a sample-barcoded 5' primer and a J-beta primer mix that a second PCR of roughly 6 to 12 cycles was run. MiXCR was run by TCRdb on the 5' RACE reads, yielding one entry per CDR3 protein. The sample shows 850,000 to 1,100,000 distinct CDR3 sequences, 35% to 45% of them seen only once.

This receptor was taken from a man aged 18 to 35 in good health. V is TRBV7-9 and J is TRBJ1-1; D not resolved. Sequencing input: blood. CDR3 loop: CASSPPDWDTEAFF. As DNA, the CDR3 is TGTGCCAGCAGCCCGCCCGATTGGGACACTGAAGCTTTCTTT.